This T cell receptor (beta chain) is from a study of Graves' ophthalmopathy and Graves' hyperthyroidism. Findings and limits, study-wide: Also, most clonotypes expanded in the thyroid above 0.001 frequency appeared in blood.

Ophthalmopathy in the donors was of moderate-to-severe activity, with CAS ≥3, NOSPECS ≥4 and duration under 3 months. Orbital computed tomography, thyroid ultrasound, TRAb, serum thyroxine and clinical symptoms formed the basis of diagnosis. Sampling around 9 ml of fresh peripheral blood provided the PBMCs. About this clonotype itself: Its antigen is unidentified.

Researchers took RNA transcripts and amplified TCR beta CDR3 regions from them. Second-round multiplex PCR came after first-round RT-PCR with HTBI primers. Each CDR3 protein gets one entry after TCRdb re-called the multiplex PCR reads with MiXCR. Of 650,000 to 800,000 distinct CDR3 sequences in the sample, 35% to 50% were seen once. CDR3 length: 16 residues. Germline V gene lookup returns CDR1 SNHLY and CDR2 FYNNEI. V lost 6 bases to trimming and J lost 6 bases; unmatched junction nucleotides: 17. This TCR was recovered from an adult man with Graves' ophthalmopathy. The sample was peripheral blood. The rearrangement uses TRBV2 and TRBJ2-7; 7 nucleotides line up with TRBD2. The CDR3 nucleotides are TGTGCCAGCAGCGGGGGACTAATCCCCTCTGTGTGCGAGCAGTACTTC. Encoded protein: CASSGGLIPSVCEQYF.